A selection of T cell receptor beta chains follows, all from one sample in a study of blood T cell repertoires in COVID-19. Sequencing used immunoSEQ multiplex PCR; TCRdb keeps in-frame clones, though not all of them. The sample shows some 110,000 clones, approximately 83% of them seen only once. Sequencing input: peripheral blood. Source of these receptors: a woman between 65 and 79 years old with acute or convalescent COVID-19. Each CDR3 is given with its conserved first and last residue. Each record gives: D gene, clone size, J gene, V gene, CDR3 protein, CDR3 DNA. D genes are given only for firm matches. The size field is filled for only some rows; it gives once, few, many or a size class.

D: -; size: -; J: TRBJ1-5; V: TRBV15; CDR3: CATSRVGGKQPQHF; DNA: TGTGCCACCAGCAGAGTTGGGGGCAAGCAGCCCCAGCATTTT
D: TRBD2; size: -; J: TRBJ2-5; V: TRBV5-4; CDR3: CASSLVGLGGETQYF; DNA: TGTGCCAGCAGCTTGGTGGGACTAGGGGGTGAGACCCAGTACTTC
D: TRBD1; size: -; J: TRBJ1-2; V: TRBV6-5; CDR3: CASLGQDLRGYTF; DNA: TGTGCCAGCTTAGGACAGGACCTCCGGGGCTACACCTTC
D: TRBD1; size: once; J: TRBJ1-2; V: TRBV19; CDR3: CASSAGTGGDYGYTF; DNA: TGTGCCAGTAGTGCCGGGACAGGGGGCGACTATGGCTACACCTTC
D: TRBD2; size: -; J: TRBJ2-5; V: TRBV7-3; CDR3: CASSRRAGAETQYF; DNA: TGTGCCAGCAGCAGAAGAGCGGGAGCGGAGACCCAGTACTTC
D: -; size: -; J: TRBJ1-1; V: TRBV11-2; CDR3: CASSLTGNTEAFF; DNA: TGTGCCAGCAGCTTAACAGGGAACACTGAAGCTTTCTTT
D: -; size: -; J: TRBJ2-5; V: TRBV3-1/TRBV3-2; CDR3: CASSPPVSGQETQYF; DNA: TGTGCCAGCAGCCCCCCTGTGAGCGGGCAAGAGACCCAGTACTTC
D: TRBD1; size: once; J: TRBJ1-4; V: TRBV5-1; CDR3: CASSPDRGQDEKLFF; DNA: TGCGCCAGCAGCCCGGACAGGGGGCAGGATGAAAAACTGTTTTTT
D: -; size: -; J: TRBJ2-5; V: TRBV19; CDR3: CASSKSRETQYF; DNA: TGTGCCAGTAGTAAATCCAGGGAGACCCAGTACTTC
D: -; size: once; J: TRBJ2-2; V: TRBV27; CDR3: CASSWQPGGGELFF; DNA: TGTGCCAGCAGTTGGCAGCCAGGAGGTGGGGAGCTGTTTTTT
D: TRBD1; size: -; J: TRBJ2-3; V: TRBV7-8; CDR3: CASSADRVAVTQYF; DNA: TGTGCCAGCAGCGCTGACAGGGTCGCGGTTACGCAGTATTTT
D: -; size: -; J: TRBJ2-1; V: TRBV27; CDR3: CASGTFYNEQFF; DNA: TGTGCCAGCGGGACTTTCTACAATGAGCAGTTCTTC
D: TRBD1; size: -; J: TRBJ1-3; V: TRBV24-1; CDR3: CATSDFTGGPGNTIYF; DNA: TGTGCCACCAGTGATTTTACAGGGGGACCTGGAAACACCATATATTTT
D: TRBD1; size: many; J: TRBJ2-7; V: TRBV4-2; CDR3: CASSPFAGTGSEQYF; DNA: TGTGCCAGCAGCCCATTCGCCGGGACAGGGAGCGAGCAGTACTTC
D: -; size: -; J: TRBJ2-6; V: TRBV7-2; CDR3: CASSQGPAGANVLTF; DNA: TGTGCCAGCAGTCAGGGGCCAGCTGGGGCCAACGTCCTGACTTTC
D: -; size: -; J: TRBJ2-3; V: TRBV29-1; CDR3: CSVPLPGDTQYF; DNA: TGCAGCGTCCCTCTGCCGGGAGATACGCAGTATTTT
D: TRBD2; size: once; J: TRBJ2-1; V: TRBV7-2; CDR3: CASSFEAGTGNEQFF; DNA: TGTGCCAGCAGCTTCGAAGCGGGGACTGGGAATGAGCAGTTCTTC
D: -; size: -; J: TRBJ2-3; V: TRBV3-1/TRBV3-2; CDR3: CASSQGAAGNTQYF; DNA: TGTGCCAGCAGCCAAGGGGCCGCGGGAAATACGCAGTATTTT
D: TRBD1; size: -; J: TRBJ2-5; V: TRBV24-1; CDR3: CATSALGGGETQYF; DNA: TGTGCCACCAGTGCCCTAGGGGGCGGGGAGACCCAGTACTTC
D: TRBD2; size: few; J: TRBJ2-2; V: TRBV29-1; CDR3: CSRLGGGNTGELFF; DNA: TGCAGTAGACTCGGCGGGGGAAACACCGGGGAGCTGTTTTTT
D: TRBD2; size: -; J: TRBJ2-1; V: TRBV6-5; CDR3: CASSYGTSGSNEQFF; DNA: TGTGCCAGCAGTTACGGGACTAGCGGGAGCAATGAGCAGTTCTTC
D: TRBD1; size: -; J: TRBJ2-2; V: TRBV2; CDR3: CATQIGQGVFNTGELFF; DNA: TGTGCCACTCAGATAGGACAGGGAGTCTTTAACACCGGGGAGCTGTTTTTT
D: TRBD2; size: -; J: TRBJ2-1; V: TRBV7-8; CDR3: CASRSREGTSLSNEQFF; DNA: TGTGCCAGCAGATCTAGGGAGGGGACTAGCTTGAGCAATGAGCAGTTCTTC
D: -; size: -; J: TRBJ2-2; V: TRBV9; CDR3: CASSVVARARTGELFF; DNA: TGTGCCAGCAGCGTAGTGGCCAGGGCAAGGACCGGGGAGCTGTTTTTT
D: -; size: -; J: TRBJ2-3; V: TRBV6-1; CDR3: CASSAAGGRTLDTQYF; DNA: TGTGCCAGCAGTGCAGCCGGGGGACGCACGCTGGATACGCAGTATTTT
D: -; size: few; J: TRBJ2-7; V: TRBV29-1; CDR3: CSVEPLQGGYEQYF; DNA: TGCAGCGTTGAGCCCCTCCAGGGAGGCTACGAGCAGTACTTC
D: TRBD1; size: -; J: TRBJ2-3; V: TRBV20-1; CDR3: CSASSGQGSGDTQYF; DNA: TGCAGTGCTAGTTCGGGACAGGGGTCCGGAGATACGCAGTATTTT
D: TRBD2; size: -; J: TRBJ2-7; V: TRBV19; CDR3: CASSPMGTSGSSYEQYF; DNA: TGTGCCAGTAGTCCGATGGGGACTAGCGGGAGCTCCTACGAGCAGTACTTC
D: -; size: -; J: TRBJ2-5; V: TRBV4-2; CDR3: CASSRHQETQYF; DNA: TGTGCCAGCAGCCGGCACCAAGAGACCCAGTACTTC
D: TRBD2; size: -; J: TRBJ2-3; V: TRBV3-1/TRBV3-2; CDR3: CASSQDSGYGTDTQYF; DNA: TGTGCCAGCAGCCAAGATAGCGGGTACGGCACAGATACGCAGTATTTT
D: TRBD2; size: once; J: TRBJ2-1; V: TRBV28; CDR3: CASSRSGSTYNEQFF; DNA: TGTGCCAGCAGTAGGAGCGGGAGTACCTACAATGAGCAGTTCTTC
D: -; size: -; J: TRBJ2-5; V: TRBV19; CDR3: CASSIGGAGETQYF; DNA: TGTGCCAGTAGTATAGGTGGAGCGGGAGAGACCCAGTACTTC
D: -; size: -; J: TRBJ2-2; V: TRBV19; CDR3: CASSMRGELFF; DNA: TGTGCCAGTAGTATGCGAGGGGAGCTGTTTTTT
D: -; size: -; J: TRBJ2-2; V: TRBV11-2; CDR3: CASSLRQYTGELFF; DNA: TGTGCCAGCAGCTTGCGGCAATACACCGGGGAGCTGTTTTTT
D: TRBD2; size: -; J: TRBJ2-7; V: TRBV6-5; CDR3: CASGIAGAYEQYF; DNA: TGTGCCAGCGGGATAGCGGGAGCCTACGAGCAGTACTTC
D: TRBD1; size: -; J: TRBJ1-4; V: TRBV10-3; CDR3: CAISAGTGKAGGEKLFF; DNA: TGTGCCATCAGTGCCGGGACAGGGAAAGCGGGGGGCGAAAAACTGTTTTTT
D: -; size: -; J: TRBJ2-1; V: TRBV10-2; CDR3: CATTGGGEQFF; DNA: TGCGCCACAACAGGGGGGGGTGAGCAGTTCTTC
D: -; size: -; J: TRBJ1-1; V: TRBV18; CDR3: CASLGPGNTEAFF; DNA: TGTGCCAGCCTTGGCCCGGGGAACACTGAAGCTTTCTTT
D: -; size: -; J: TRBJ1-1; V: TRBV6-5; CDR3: CASRGVGGATEAFF; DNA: TGTGCCAGCAGGGGAGTAGGAGGGGCCACTGAAGCTTTCTTT
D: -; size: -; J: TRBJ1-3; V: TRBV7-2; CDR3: CASSSLRGNTIYF; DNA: TGTGCCAGCAGCTCTCTCAGAGGAAACACCATATATTTT
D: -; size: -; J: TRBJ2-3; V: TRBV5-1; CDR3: CASSLALGLGDGDTQYF; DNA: TGCGCCAGCAGCTTGGCCCTAGGTCTAGGTGATGGAGATACGCAGTATTTT
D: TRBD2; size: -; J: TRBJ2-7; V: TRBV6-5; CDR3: CASSYVGTTYEQYF; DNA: TGTGCCAGCAGTTACGTCGGGACTACCTACGAGCAGTACTTC
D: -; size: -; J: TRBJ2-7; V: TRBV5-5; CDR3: CASSLADEQYF; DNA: TGTGCCAGCAGCTTGGCGGACGAGCAGTACTTC
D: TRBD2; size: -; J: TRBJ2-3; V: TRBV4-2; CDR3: CASSQEFIGLAGGPDTQYF; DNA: TGTGCCAGCAGCCAAGAATTCATAGGACTAGCGGGGGGGCCTGATACGCAGTATTTT
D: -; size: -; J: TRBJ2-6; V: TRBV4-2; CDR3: CASSQFRDTQDSGANVLTF; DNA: TGTGCCAGCAGCCAATTCCGGGACACGCAAGACTCTGGGGCCAACGTCCTGACTTTC
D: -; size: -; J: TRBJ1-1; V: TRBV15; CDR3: CATSRGGNPEAFF; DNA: TGTGCCACCAGCAGAGGCGGGAACCCTGAAGCTTTCTTT
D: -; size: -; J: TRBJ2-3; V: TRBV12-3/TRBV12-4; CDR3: CASRTSTDTQYF; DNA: TGTGCCAGCAGGACTAGCACAGATACGCAGTATTTT